This is a list of T cell receptor beta chains from one sample in a study of T-cell reconstitution after alpha-beta-depleted transplantation in children. TCRdb reprocessed the PCR reads via MiXCR and lists one record per CDR3 protein. The sample lists about 1,000,000 distinct CDR3 sequences; less than 30% were seen once. Source: PBMCs, mostly from graft donor cells, taken 360 days after TCRalphabeta/CD19-depleted stem cell transplant. These receptors were collected from a boy in the first two years of life who had a stem cell transplant for SCID, so the T cells may come from the graft donor. Each CDR3 is given with its conserved first and last residue. Only some rows state a clone size, as once, few, many or a class for expanded clones.

v_gene	abundance	j_gene	CDR3aa
TRBV29-1	.	TRBJ2-1	CSVELGGYNEQFF
TRBV11-2	.	TRBJ2-2	CASSQNTIGTGELFF
TRBV10-3	.	TRBJ2-7	CAISDPREPYEQYF
TRBV10-3	.	TRBJ1-4	CAISETGRNEKLFF
TRBV4-3	.	TRBJ2-7	CASSQDWGRGNEQYF
TRBV10-3	few	TRBJ1-1	CAISEGQVNTEAFF
TRBV15	.	TRBJ1-2	CATSRDFLAGGQGQNYGYTF
TRBV7-6	few	TRBJ1-1	CASSRDRGQTEAFF
TRBV20-1	few	TRBJ1-1	CSASPSVGYTEAFF
TRBV7-3	.	TRBJ1-1	CASSPVRLRDRDTEAFF
TRBV29-1	few	TRBJ2-2	CSVDEGPGELFF
TRBV6-1	.	TRBJ2-1	CASSHEAVISYNEQFF
TRBV20-1	.	TRBJ2-3	CSVRLAGGVDTQYF
TRBV20-1	.	TRBJ2-3	CSATGQGTDTQYF
TRBV12-3/TRBV12-4	.	TRBJ2-3	CASSPHSGTDTQYF
TRBV12-3/TRBV12-4	few	TRBJ2-7	CASSPSGGPSYEQYF
TRBV4-2	.	TRBJ1-2	CASSQDRDRGDGYTF